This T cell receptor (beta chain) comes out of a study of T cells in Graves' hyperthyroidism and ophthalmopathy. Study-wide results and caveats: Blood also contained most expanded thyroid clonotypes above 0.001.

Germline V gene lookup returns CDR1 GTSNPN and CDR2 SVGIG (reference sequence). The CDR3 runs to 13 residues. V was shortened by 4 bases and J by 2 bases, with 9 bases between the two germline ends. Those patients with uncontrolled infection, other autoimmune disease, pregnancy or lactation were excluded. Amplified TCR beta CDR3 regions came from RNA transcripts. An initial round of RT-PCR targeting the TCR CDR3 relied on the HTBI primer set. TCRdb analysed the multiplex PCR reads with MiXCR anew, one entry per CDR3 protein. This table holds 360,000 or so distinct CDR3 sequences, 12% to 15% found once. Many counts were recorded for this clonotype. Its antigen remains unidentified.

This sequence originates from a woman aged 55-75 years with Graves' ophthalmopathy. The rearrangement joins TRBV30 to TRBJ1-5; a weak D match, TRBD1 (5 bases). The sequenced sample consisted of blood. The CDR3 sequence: CAWTGKGNQPQHF. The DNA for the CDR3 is TGTGCCTGGACAGGGAAGGGCAATCAGCCCCAGCATTTT.